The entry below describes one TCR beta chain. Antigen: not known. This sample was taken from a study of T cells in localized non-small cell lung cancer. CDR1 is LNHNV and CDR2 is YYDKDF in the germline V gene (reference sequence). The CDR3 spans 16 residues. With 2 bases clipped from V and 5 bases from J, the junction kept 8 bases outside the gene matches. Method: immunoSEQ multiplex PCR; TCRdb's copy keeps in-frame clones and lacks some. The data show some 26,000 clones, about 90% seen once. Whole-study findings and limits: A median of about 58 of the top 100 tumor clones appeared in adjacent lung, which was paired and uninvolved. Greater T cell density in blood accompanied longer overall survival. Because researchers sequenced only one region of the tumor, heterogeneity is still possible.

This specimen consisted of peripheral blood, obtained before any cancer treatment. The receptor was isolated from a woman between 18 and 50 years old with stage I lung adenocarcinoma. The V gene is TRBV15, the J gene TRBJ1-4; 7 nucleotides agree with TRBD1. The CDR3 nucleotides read TGTGCCACCAGCAGACATACAGGGGCCCACAATGAAAAACTGTTTTTT. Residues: CATSRHTGAHNEKLFF.